This paragraph covers one T cell receptor beta chain sequence. Trimming cost V 4 bases and J 4 bases; bases outside gene matches: 7. The CDR3 loop spans 16 amino acids. Germline CDR1 reads KGHSH; CDR2 reads LQKENI. The repertoire was sequenced with immunoSEQ multiplex PCR; TCRdb's copy has only in-frame clones and lacks some. This sample has around 71,000 clones, with 92% found just once. This record belongs to a study of T cell changes during pregnancy in multiple sclerosis. The material sequenced was peripheral blood, taken after pregnancy. The chain combines TRBV18 with TRBJ2-3, with 11 bases aligning to TRBD2. The receptor's source is a female donor with multiple sclerosis, enrolled in a pregnancy study. The CDR3 bases are TGTGCCAGCTCACTGTATACTAGCGGGAGCTCAGATACGCAGTATTTT. Residues: CASSLYTSGSSDTQYF.